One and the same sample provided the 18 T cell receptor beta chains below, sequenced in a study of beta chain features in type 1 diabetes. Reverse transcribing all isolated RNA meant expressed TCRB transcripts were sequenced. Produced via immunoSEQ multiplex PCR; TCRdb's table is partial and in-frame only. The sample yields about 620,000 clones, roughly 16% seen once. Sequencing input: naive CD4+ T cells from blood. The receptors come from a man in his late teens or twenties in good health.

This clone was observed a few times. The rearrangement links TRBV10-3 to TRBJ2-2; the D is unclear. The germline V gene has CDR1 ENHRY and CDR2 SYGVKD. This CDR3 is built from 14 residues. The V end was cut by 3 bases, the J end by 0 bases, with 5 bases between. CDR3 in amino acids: CAISDIPNTGELFF. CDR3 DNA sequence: TGTGCCATCAGTGACATACCGAACACCGGGGAGCTGTTTTTT.

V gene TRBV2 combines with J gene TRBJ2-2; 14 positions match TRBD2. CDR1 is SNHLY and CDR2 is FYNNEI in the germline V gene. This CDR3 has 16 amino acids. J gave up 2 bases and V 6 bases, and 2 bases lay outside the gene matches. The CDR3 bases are TGTGCCAGCAGGGGACTAGCGGGGGCAAACACCGGGGAGCTGTTTTTT. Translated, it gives CASRGLAGANTGELFF.

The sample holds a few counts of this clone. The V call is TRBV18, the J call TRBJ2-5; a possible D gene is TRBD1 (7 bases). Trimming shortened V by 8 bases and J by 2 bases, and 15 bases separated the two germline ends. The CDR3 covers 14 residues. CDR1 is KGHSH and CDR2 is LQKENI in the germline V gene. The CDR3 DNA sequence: TGTGCCAGCGCGGGGACAGCGTCTCAAGAGACCCAGTACTTC. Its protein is CASAGTASQETQYF. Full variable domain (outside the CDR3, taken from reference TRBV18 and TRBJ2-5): NAGVMQNPRHLVRRRGQEARLRCSPMKGHSHVYWYRQLPEEGLKFMVYLQKENIIDESGMPKERFSAEFPKEGPSILRIQQVVRGDSAAYFCASAGTASQETQYFGPGTRLLVL.

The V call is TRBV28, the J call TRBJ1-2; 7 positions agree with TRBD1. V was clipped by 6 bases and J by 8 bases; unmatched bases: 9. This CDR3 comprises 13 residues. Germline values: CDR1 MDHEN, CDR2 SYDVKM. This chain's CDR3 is CASSGQVPSGYTF. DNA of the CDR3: TGTGCCAGCAGCGGACAGGTACCGAGCGGCTACACCTTC.

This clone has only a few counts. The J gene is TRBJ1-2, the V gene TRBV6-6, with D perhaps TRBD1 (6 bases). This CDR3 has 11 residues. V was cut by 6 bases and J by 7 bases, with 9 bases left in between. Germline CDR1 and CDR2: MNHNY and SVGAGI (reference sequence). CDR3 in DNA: TGTGCCAGCAGCTTGGGGGCTGGCTACACCTTC. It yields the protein CASSLGAGYTF.

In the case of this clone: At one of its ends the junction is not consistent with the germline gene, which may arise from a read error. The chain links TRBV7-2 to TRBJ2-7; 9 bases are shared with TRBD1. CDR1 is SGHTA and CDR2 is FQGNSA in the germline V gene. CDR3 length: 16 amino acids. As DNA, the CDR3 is TGTGCCAGCAGCTTAGGGGGAACAGGGGGCTCCAACGAGCAGTACTTC. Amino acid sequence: CASSLGGTGGSNEQYF.

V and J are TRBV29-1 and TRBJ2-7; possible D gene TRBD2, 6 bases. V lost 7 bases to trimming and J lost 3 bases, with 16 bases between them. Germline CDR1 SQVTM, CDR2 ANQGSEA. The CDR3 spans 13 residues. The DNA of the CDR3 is TGCAGCGCGAGCGGCGGGGAGGTCTACGAGCAGTACTTC. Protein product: CSASGGEVYEQYF.

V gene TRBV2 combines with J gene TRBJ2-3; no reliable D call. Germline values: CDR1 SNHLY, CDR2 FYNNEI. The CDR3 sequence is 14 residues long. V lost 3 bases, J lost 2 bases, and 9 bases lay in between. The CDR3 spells CASSESMFTDTQYF. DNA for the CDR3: TGTGCCAGCAGTGAGTCCATGTTCACAGATACGCAGTATTTT.

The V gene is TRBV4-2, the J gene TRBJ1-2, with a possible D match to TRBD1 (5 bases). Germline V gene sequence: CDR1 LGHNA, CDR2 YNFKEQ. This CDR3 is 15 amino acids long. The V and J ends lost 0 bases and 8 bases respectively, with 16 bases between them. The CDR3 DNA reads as TGTGCCAGCAGCCAAGAAGGGGACCCCGGGCGGGGCTACACCTTC. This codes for CASSQEGDPGRGYTF.

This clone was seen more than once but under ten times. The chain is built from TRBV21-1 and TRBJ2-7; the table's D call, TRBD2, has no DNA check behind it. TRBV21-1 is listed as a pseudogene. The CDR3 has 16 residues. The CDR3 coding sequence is TGTGCCAGCGGAAATTTCAGCGGGAGAAGGTTGGACGAGCAGTACTTC. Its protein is CASGNFSGRRLDEQYF.

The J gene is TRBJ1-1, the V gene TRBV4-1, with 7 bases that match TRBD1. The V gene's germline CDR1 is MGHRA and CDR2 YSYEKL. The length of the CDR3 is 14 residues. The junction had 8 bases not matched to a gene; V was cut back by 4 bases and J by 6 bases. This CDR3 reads CASSPLQGWSEAFF. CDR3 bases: TGCGCCAGCAGCCCACTACAGGGGTGGTCTGAAGCTTTCTTT.

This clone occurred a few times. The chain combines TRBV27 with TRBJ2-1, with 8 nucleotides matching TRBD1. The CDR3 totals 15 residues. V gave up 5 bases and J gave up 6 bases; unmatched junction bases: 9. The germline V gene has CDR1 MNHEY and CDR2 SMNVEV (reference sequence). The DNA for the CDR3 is TGTGCCAGCAGTCTTGGACAGGGCAAAGGCAATGAGCAGTTCTTC. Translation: CASSLGQGKGNEQFF.

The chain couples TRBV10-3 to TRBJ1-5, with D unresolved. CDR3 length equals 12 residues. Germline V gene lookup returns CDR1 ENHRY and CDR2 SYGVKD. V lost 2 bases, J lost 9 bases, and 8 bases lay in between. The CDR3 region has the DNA TGTGCCATCAGTGAGGCGGGAGGGCCCCAGCATTTT. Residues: CAISEAGGPQHF.

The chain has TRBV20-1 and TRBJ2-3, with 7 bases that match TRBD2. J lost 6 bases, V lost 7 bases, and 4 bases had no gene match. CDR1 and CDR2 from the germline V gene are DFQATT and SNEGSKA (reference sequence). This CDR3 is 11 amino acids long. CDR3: CSVGGLDTQYF. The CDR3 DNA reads TGCAGTGTCGGGGGGTTGGATACGCAGTATTTT.

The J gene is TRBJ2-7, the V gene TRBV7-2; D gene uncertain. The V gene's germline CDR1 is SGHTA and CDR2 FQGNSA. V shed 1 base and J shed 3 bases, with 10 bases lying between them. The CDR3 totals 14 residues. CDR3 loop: CASSLELGYYEQYF. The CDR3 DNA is TGTGCCAGCAGCTTAGAGCTCGGGTACTACGAGCAGTACTTC.

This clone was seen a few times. CDR3 region: CASRTGREQYF. The CDR3 DNA follows: TGCGCCAGCCGGACAGGGCGGGAGCAGTACTTC. The chain has TRBV4-1 and TRBJ2-7; 8 bases align to TRBD1. V was pared by 8 bases and J by 7 bases, with 4 bases of the junction left unmatched. CDR1 is MGHRA and CDR2 is YSYEKL in the germline V gene. The CDR3 consists of 11 residues.

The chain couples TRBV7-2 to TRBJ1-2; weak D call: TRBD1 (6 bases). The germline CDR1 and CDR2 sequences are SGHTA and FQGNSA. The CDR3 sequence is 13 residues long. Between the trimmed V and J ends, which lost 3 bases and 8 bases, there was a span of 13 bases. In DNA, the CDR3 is TGTGCCAGCAGCTTCAACAGGGCTGGAGGCTACACCTTC. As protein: CASSFNRAGGYTF.

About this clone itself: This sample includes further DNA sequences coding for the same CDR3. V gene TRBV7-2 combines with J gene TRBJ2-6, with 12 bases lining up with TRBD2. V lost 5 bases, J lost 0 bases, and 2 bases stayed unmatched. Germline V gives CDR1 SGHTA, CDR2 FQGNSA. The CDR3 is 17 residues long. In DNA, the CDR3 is TGTGCCAGCAGCCGGACTAGCGGGGACTCTGGGGCCAACGTCCTGACTTTC. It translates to CASSRTSGDSGANVLTF.